These 14 T cell receptor beta chains came from one sample sequenced in a study of T-cell reconstitution after alpha-beta-depleted transplantation in children. It was with unique molecular identifiers that the TCRbeta library was prepared. TCRdb reprocessed the PCR reads via MiXCR and lists one record per CDR3 protein. Among about 20,000 distinct CDR3 sequences listed, about 11% were seen once. Material: PBMCs from the stem cell graft donor, obtained from the stem cell graft. All receptors derive from a human donor who donated a stem cell graft to a child with chronic granulomatous disease.

This clonotype was observed at least ten times. The chain is built from TRBV5-5 and TRBJ2-7, with TRBD2 matching over 9 bases. CDR3 length: 18 amino acids. V gave up 2 bases and J gave up 0 bases; unmatched junction bases: 12. Per the germline V gene, CDR1 is SGHKS and CDR2 is YYEKEE (reference sequence). In DNA, the CDR3 is TGTGCCAGCAGCTTAGCAGTGACTAGCGGAATCACCTCCTACGAGCAGTACTTC. Encoded protein: CASSLAVTSGITSYEQYF.

This clonotype was detected many times. This chain connects TRBV6-6 to TRBJ2-1, with D possibly matching TRBD2 (5 bases). Germline V gives CDR1 MNHNY, CDR2 SVGAGI (reference sequence). Trimming pared 5 bases from V and 3 bases from J, leaving 8 bases between. The CDR3 totals 13 residues. CDR3 DNA: TGTGCCAGCAGTGAGACTAACTACAATGAGCAGTTCTTC. Protein: CASSETNYNEQFF.

At least ten counts were recorded for this clonotype. A much larger clone lies a single base off, so this may be a read error. The J gene is TRBJ2-6, the V gene TRBV20-1, with D perhaps TRBD1 (5 bases). This CDR3 has 16 amino acids. The V gene's germline CDR1 is DFQATT and CDR2 SNEGSKA (reference sequence). The CDR3 DNA reads as TGCAGTGCTAGAGACGACGTTGGCGCTGGGGCCAACGGCCTGACTTTC. Protein product: CSARDDVGAGANGLTF.

The chain uses TRBV7-8 and TRBJ2-3; D may match TRBD1 or TRBD2 (5 bases each). From germline, CDR1 is SGHVS and CDR2 FQNEAQ. Trimming cost V 2 bases and J 0 bases, with 12 bases left between them. CDR3 length equals 16 residues. CDR3 in amino acids: CASSLLVGESTDTQYF. As DNA, the CDR3 is TGTGCCAGCAGCTTACTAGTGGGGGAAAGCACAGATACGCAGTATTTT.

At least ten counts were recorded for this clonotype. The chain links TRBV20-1 to TRBJ1-1; unclear D gene. The CDR3 loop spans 14 amino acids. CDR1 is DFQATT, CDR2 SNEGSKA, per germline (reference sequence). Trimming removed 3 bases at V and 0 bases at J, with 11 bases between. DNA of the CDR3: TGCAGTGCTAGTCCCGGCCCGCTGAACACTGAAGCTTTCTTT. Encoded protein: CSASPGPLNTEAFF.

Many counts were recorded for this clonotype. DNA of the CDR3: TGCAGTGCCCAATCACAGTTTTCAGCTAACTATGGCTACACCTTC. Translation gives CSAQSQFSANYGYTF. The J gene is TRBJ1-2, the V gene TRBV20-1; no clear D gene. The CDR3 spans 15 residues. Germline-derived CDR1 and CDR2 are DFQATT and SNEGSKA (reference sequence). The ends were cut back, 6 bases at V and 0 bases at J, with 17 bases in the middle.

At least ten counts were recorded for this clonotype. CDR3 in amino acids: CASSLIPEGGEKLFF. DNA for the CDR3: TGTGCCAGCAGTTTAATACCCGAAGGAGGTGAAAAACTGTTTTTT. The chain couples TRBV27 to TRBJ1-4; unclear D gene. The V gene lost 2 bases and the J gene lost 7 bases, with 14 bases spanning the gap. Germline CDR1 and CDR2: MNHEY and SMNVEV (reference sequence). The CDR3 is 15 amino acids.

This clonotype has a count of ten or more. V gene TRBV2 combines with J gene TRBJ2-3; tentative D call: TRBD2 (7 bases). The CDR3 runs 12 residues. The ends were cut back, 10 bases at V and 6 bases at J, with 14 bases in the middle. Germline lookup yields CDR1 SNHLY and CDR2 FYNNEI. In DNA form, the CDR3 reads TGTGCCACCCGGGGGGCTGGGGATACGCAGTATTTT. Amino acids: CATRGAGDTQYF. Supplemented by reference TRBV2 and TRBJ2-3, the full variable domain reads EPEVTQTPSHQVTQMGQEVILRCVPISNHLYFYWYRQILGQKVEFLVSFYNNEISEKSEIFDDQFSVERPDGSNFTLKIRSTKLEDSAMYFCATRGAGDTQYFGPGTRLTVL.

The chain carries TRBV6-1 and TRBJ2-7; D possibly matches TRBD1 or TRBD2 (5 bases each). CDR3 length equals 15 residues. V lost 7 bases to trimming and J lost 0 bases, with 16 bases between them. Germline CDR1 is MNHNS and CDR2 is SASEGT. The CDR3 bases are TGTGCCAGCACCGAGGGTCCTGGGACCTCCTACGAGCAGTACTTC. Protein product: CASTEGPGTSYEQYF.

The table lists this clonotype with many counts. This chain's CDR3 is CASSLTSGGLYNEQFF. CDR3 coding DNA: TGTGCCAGCAGCCTTACTAGCGGGGGGCTCTACAATGAGCAGTTCTTC. The V gene is TRBV11-2, the J gene TRBJ2-1; TRBD2 matches 12 bases. The CDR3 runs 16 residues. Germline lookup yields CDR1 SGHAT and CDR2 FQNNGV. The junction had 5 bases not matched to a gene; V was cut back by 5 bases and J by 3 bases.

Many counts were recorded for this clonotype. The chain recombines TRBV14 with TRBJ2-4, with no clear D. V lost 1 base to trimming and J lost 0 bases, with 4 bases between them. The CDR3 runs 14 residues. Germline V lookup: CDR1 SGHDN, CDR2 FVKESK. CDR3 residues: CASSQGIAKNIQYF. CDR3 sequence (DNA): TGTGCCAGCAGCCAAGGCATAGCCAAAAACATTCAGTACTTC.

This clonotype came up many times. A read error is possible here, since a much larger clone lies one base away. The genes are TRBV12-3 or TRBV12-4 and TRBJ2-6, with D possibly TRBD1 on 5 matching bases. This CDR3 has 14 amino acids. The CDR3 here is CASSLASGANGLTF. In DNA, the CDR3 is TGTGCCAGCAGTTTGGCCTCTGGGGCCAACGGCCTGACTTTC.

This clonotype is termed large. The chain recombines TRBV7-2 with TRBJ2-3; D may correspond to TRBD1 or TRBD2 (6 bases each). V lost 10 bases and J lost 4, with 18 bases in between. The CDR3 totals 14 residues. Germline V gives CDR1 SGHTA, CDR2 FQGNSA. The DNA for the CDR3 is TGTGCCACCACCGGGGGCCATGGGCCAGATACGCAGTATTTT. Its translation: CATTGGHGPDTQYF.

Worth noting for this clonotype: One end of the junction fails to match germline, which may point to a read error. The rearrangement uses TRBV10-3 and TRBJ1-1; a weak D match, TRBD1 (6 bases). Per the germline V gene, CDR1 is ENHRY and CDR2 is SYGVKD. The CDR3 extends over 14 amino acids. CDR3 nucleotides: TGTGCCATCAACCAGCACAGGGAGAACACTGAAGCTTTCTTC. It codes for CAINQHRENTEAFF.